The 15 T cell receptor beta chains presented below share a single source sample, sequenced in a study of blood T cell repertoires in COVID-19. The method was immunoSEQ multiplex PCR; TCRdb's version includes in-frame clones alone and lacks a portion of them. This table has approximately 46,000 clones, more than 80% appearing once. Sequencing was carried out using peripheral blood. The receptors come from a man aged 60-69 years with acute or convalescent COVID-19.

This chain uses TRBV5-1 with TRBJ2-1; 7 bases line up with TRBD2. V trimming: 0 bases; J trimming: 0 bases; junction bases outside the gene matches: 3. Looked up from germline, CDR1 is SGHRS and CDR2 is YFSETQ. The CDR3 has 16 amino acids. CDR3 protein: CASSLGGGSSYNEQFF. Here the CDR3 DNA reads TGCGCCAGCAGCTTGGGGGGCGGGAGCTCCTACAATGAGCAGTTCTTC.

The V gene is TRBV7-9, the J gene TRBJ2-7; TRBD1 matches 8 bases. This CDR3 has 14 amino acids. Looked up from germline, CDR1 is SEHNR and CDR2 is FQNEAQ (reference sequence). V gave up 4 bases and J gave up 6 bases; unmatched junction bases: 8. CDR3 loop: CASSSSGTGGEQYF. CDR3 DNA: TGTGCCAGCAGCTCGTCCGGGACAGGCGGCGAGCAGTACTTC.

The rearrangement links TRBV28 to TRBJ2-5; 12 bases fit TRBD2. The CDR3 contains 14 residues. CDR1 and CDR2 from the germline V gene are MDHEN and SYDVKM. Losses at the gene ends were 11 bases for V and 5 bases for J; bases not matched to a gene: 9. The CDR3 loop reads CASSGRAMGETQYF. DNA for the CDR3: TGTGCCTCTAGCGGGAGGGCCATGGGTGAGACCCAGTACTTC.

The V call is TRBV27, the J call TRBJ2-1; D perhaps matches TRBD1 (5 bases). V shed 4 bases and J shed 0 bases, with 13 bases lying between them. The CDR3 consists of 16 residues. Germline V gene sequence: CDR1 MNHEY, CDR2 SMNVEV (reference sequence). The CDR3 bases are TGTGCCAGCAGTTCAAAGGACACCGACTCCTACAATGAGCAGTTCTTC. This encodes CASSSKDTDSYNEQFF.

This chain uses TRBV3-1 (or the pseudogene TRBV3-2) with TRBJ1-2; TRBD1 is a possible D gene (5 bases). The CDR3 spans 15 residues. V dropped 2 bases and J dropped 4 bases, with 14 bases sitting between them. From germline, CDR1 is LGHDT and CDR2 YNNKEL (reference sequence). In DNA form, the CDR3 reads TGTGCCAGCAGCCAACCCGGACAACCGGGCTATGGCTACACCTTC. This encodes CASSQPGQPGYGYTF.

As DNA, the CDR3 is TGTGCCAGCAGCTTGGCTGGGAGTCAGCCCCAGCATTTT. Amino acids: CASSLAGSQPQHF. The gene calls are TRBV28 and TRBJ1-5; D is undetermined. The germline gives CDR1 MDHEN, CDR2 SYDVKM. The CDR3 runs 13 residues. Deletions cut 6 bases from V and 6 bases from J, with 12 bases between. Supplemented by reference TRBV28 and TRBJ1-5, the full variable domain reads DVKVTQSSRYLVKRTGEKVFLECVQDMDHENMFWYRQDPGLGLRLIYFSYDVKMKEKGDIPEGYSVSREKKERFSLILESASTNQTSMYLCASSLAGSQPQHFGDGTRLSIL.

This chain connects TRBV5-1 to TRBJ2-1, with TRBD2 as a possible D gene (6 bases). The CDR3 is made up of 13 amino acids. V lost 0 bases and J lost 12, with 13 bases in between. Per the germline V gene, CDR1 is SGHRS and CDR2 is YFSETQ. In nucleotides, the CDR3 is TGCGCCAGCAGCTTGGTTGAACGGGAGTGGCAGTTCTTC. Its translation: CASSLVEREWQFF. The entire variable domain, with the rest obtained from reference TRBV5-1 and TRBJ2-1, is as follows: KAGVTQTPRYLIKTRGQQVTLSCSPISGHRSVSWYQQTPGQGLQFLFEYFSETQRNKGNFPGRFSGRQFSNSRSEMNVSTLELGDSALYLCASSLVEREWQFFGPGTRLTVL.

This chain joins TRBV27 and TRBJ2-7; no definite D call. CDR1 is MNHEY and CDR2 is SMNVEV in the germline V gene (reference sequence). With 4 bases removed from V and 1 base from J, the gap between germline ends came to 17 bases. This CDR3 spans 16 amino acids. CDR3 in amino acids: CASSSSPLGSSYEQYF. CDR3 nucleotide sequence: TGTGCCAGCAGTTCCTCCCCGCTAGGATCTTCCTACGAGCAGTACTTC.

The chain has TRBV2 and TRBJ1-5; 7 bases line up with TRBD1. Germline CDR1 is SNHLY and CDR2 is FYNNEI. The CDR3 runs 14 residues. Unmatched junction bases numbered 8, after V lost 6 bases and J lost 6 bases. This chain's CDR3 is CASRAGTAGQPQHF. CDR3 nucleotide sequence: TGTGCCAGCAGGGCCGGGACAGCTGGTCAGCCCCAGCATTTT.

V is TRBV29-1 and J is TRBJ1-1; D is perhaps TRBD1 (6 bases). Per germline, CDR1 SQVTM and CDR2 ANQGSEA. The V gene lost 5 bases and the J gene lost 0 bases, with 10 bases spanning the gap. This CDR3 is 13 amino acids long. The CDR3 reads CSVSGQLNTEAFF. The CDR3 coding sequence is TGCAGCGTTTCAGGACAGCTGAACACTGAAGCTTTCTTT.

The chain couples TRBV7-9 to TRBJ1-6; 10 bases fit TRBD1. With V trimmed by 5 bases and J by 9 bases, 7 bases remained unmatched. The CDR3 spans 15 residues. Germline CDR1 reads SEHNR; CDR2 reads FQNEAQ (reference sequence). CDR3 region: CASSPDRGKGSPLHF. The CDR3 DNA is TGTGCCAGCAGCCCGGACAGGGGGAAGGGTTCACCCCTCCACTTT.

The chain uses TRBV7-2 and TRBJ2-7; 9 bases agree with TRBD2. Germline V gene data show CDR1 as SGHTA and CDR2 as FQGNSA. This CDR3 region has 15 residues. J was trimmed by 10 bases and V by 1 base; bases with no gene match: 11. CDR3 protein: CASSLDSGRFLFQYF. The CDR3 nucleotides are TGTGCCAGCAGCTTAGATAGCGGGAGATTTCTGTTTCAGTACTTC.

The chain joins TRBV6-5 to TRBJ2-2; 9 bases agree with TRBD1. J was trimmed by 1 base and V by 6 bases; bases with no gene match: 0. The CDR3 spans 14 residues. CDR1 MNHEY and CDR2 SVGAGI come from the germline V gene. This CDR3 is CASRGQGNTGELFF. The CDR3 coding sequence is TGTGCCAGCAGGGGACAGGGGAACACCGGGGAGCTGTTTTTT.

V usage is TRBV7-3 and J usage is TRBJ2-5; TRBD2 agrees at 16 bases. CDR3 length: 17 amino acids. Trimming at V came to 5 bases and at J to 5 bases, leaving 8 bases not matched to a gene. Germline-derived CDR1 and CDR2 are SGHTA and FQGTGA. The CDR3 region is CASSPGTSGRARETQYF. The CDR3 DNA follows: TGTGCCAGCAGCCCCGGGACTAGCGGGAGGGCCCGGGAGACCCAGTACTTC.

The chain combines TRBV4-1 with TRBJ1-5; D is perhaps TRBD1 (6 bases). This CDR3 spans 15 amino acids. The germline gives CDR1 MGHRA, CDR2 YSYEKL. Trimming removed 5 bases from V and 4 bases from J, with 15 bases in between. The CDR3 DNA reads as TGCGCCAGCAGCAGGCTAAATCAGGGGAATCAGCCCCAGCATTTT. It encodes CASSRLNQGNQPQHF.